This note documents a single TCR beta chain sequence. The CDR3 is 14 amino acids. CDR1 is SGHTA and CDR2 is FQGNSA in the germline V gene. Trimming took off 0 bases at V and 8 bases at J, with 13 bases between the two ends. In the original processing: Amplification of reference gene primers was used by the study to estimate nucleated cell counts. This table comes from immunoSEQ multiplex PCR, and its TCRdb copy is limited to in-frame clones, with some not included. The D gene and trimming were derived from the DNA, and the V and J assignments and clone size from that table. Among under 40,000 clones listed, 80% were seen once. This record comes from a study of blood T cell repertoires in COVID-19. Across the whole study: Both acute and convalescent COVID-19 samples were obtained from the United States, Italy and Spain. PBMCs, B-cell-depleted T cells, or T cells were the source of the cDNA or gDNA that made up the material.

The source is a woman in her sixties or seventies with acute or convalescent COVID-19. Sample: peripheral blood. The V gene is TRBV7-2, the J gene TRBJ2-5; D not certain. CDR3 region: CASSLAVVRDTQYF. CDR3 in DNA: TGTGCCAGCAGCTTAGCCGTAGTAAGAGATACCCAGTACTTC.